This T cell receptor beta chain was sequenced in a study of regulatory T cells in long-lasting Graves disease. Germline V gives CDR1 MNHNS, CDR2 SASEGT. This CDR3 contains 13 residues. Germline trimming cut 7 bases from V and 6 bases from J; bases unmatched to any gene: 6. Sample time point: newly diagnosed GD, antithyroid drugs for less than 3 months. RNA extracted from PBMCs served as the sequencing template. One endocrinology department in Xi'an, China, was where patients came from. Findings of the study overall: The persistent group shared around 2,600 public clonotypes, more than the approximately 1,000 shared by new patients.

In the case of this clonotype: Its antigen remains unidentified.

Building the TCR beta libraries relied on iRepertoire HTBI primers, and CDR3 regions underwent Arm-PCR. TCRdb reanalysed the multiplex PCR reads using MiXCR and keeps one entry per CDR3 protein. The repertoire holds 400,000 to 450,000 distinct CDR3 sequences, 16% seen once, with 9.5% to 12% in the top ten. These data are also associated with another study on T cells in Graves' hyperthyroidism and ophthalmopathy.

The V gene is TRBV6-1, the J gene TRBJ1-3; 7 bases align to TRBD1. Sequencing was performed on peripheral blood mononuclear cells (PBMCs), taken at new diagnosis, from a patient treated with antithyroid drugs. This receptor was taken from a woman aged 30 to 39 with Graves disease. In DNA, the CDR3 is TGTGCCAGCAACCAGGGGGTTGTAAACACCATATATTTT. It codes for CASNQGVVNTIYF.